The rows below give T cell receptor beta chains drawn from one sample of a study of CD8 T cells in ankylosing spondylitis. MiXCR was run by TCRdb on the 5' RACE reads, yielding one entry per CDR3 protein. Counted here are under 300,000 distinct CDR3 sequences, about 10% occurring once; the ten biggest clones make up less than 3%. Sequencing was carried out using blood, either unsorted or a sorted T cell fraction (not recorded which). These receptors came from a male donor with ankylosing spondylitis or in good health (not recorded which). The CDR3 runs from the conserved cysteine through the conserved F or W. Fields, in order: CDR3 protein, CDR3 DNA, V gene, J gene, D gene, clone size. A D gene is named only where the DNA matches it firmly. Rows give clone size only sometimes, using once, few, many, or a class for an expanded clone.

CASSRRDTSSSQEQYF,TGTGCCAGCAGCCGTCGGGACACCTCCTCATCCCAAGAGCAGTACTTC,TRBV6-1,TRBJ2-7,NA,NA
CSAGQGASSPLHF,TGCAGTGCGGGACAGGGGGCTAGTTCACCCCTCCACTTT,TRBV20-1,TRBJ1-6,TRBD1,many
CASSYRTGGKRYTEAFF,TGTGCCAGCAGCTACCGGACAGGGGGCAAGAGGTACACTGAAGCTTTCTTT,TRBV5-6,TRBJ1-1,TRBD1,many
CATSVLAGGLTDTQYF,TGTGCCACCAGCGTTCTTGCGGGGGGCCTCACAGATACGCAGTATTTT,TRBV15,TRBJ2-3,TRBD2,many
CSATENTGELFF,TGCAGTGCCACCGAAAACACCGGGGAGCTGTTTTTT,TRBV20-1,TRBJ2-2,NA,many
CASSPASGIQKELFF,TGTGCCAGCTCACCTGCTAGCGGAATTCAAAAGGAGCTGTTTTTT,TRBV18,TRBJ2-2,TRBD2,many
CASSLVDRAGENIQYF,TGTGCCAGCAGCTTAGTAGACAGGGCCGGGGAAAACATTCAGTACTTC,TRBV7-9,TRBJ2-4,TRBD1,once
CSARDMGRRDIQYF,TGCAGTGCTAGAGATATGGGCAGGAGAGACATTCAGTACTTC,TRBV20-1,TRBJ2-4,NA,many
CATSPGAYNEQFF,TGTGCCACCAGCCCTGGGGCCTACAATGAGCAGTTCTTC,TRBV15,TRBJ2-1,NA,many
CSAREAGMREQYF,TGCAGTGCTAGAGAGGCAGGGATGCGCGAGCAGTACTTC,TRBV20-1,TRBJ2-7,NA,many
CSARVPGIYEQYF,TGCAGTGCTAGAGTGCCAGGAATCTACGAGCAGTACTTC,TRBV20-1,TRBJ2-7,NA,few
CASSYTVRNGTGSGNEQFF,TGTGCCAGCAGTTATACCGTTAGAAACGGGACAGGGTCCGGGAATGAGCAGTTCTTC,TRBV6-5,TRBJ2-1,TRBD1,many
CASTGPSLADTQYF,TGTGCCAGCACCGGCCCATCCTTAGCAGATACGCAGTATTTT,TRBV7-9,TRBJ2-3,NA,few
CASSPESTNEQFF,TGTGCCAGTAGTCCCGAGTCGACCAATGAGCAGTTCTTC,TRBV19,TRBJ2-1,NA,many
CASSESGRISETQYF,TGTGCCAGCAGCGAAAGCGGGAGGATTTCAGAGACCCAGTACTTC,TRBV11-2,TRBJ2-5,TRBD2,many
CASSKVEGSQQYF,TGTGCCAGCAGCAAAGTGGAGGGGAGTCAGCAGTACTTC,TRBV21-1,TRBJ2-7,NA,many
CSARDPGGNGELFF,TGCAGTGCTAGAGATCCCGGCGGAAACGGGGAGCTGTTTTTT,TRBV20-1,TRBJ2-2,NA,many